The 13 T cell receptor beta chains below were found in one sample sequenced in a study of Tregs in tolerant kidney transplant recipients. Profiled with immunoSEQ multiplex PCR; TCRdb holds only in-frame clones, not every one. Among over 50,000 clones listed, roughly 85% were seen once. Here the sequenced sample was Tregs from blood, taken before the transplant. All receptors derive from a human donor who received a combined kidney and bone marrow transplant.

The chain employs TRBV27 and TRBJ2-2, with a possible D match to TRBD2 (5 bases). CDR3 size: 15 residues. The germline gives CDR1 MNHEY, CDR2 SMNVEV (reference sequence). With 2 bases removed from V and 0 bases from J, the gap between germline ends came to 7 bases. The CDR3 spells CASSLGSANTGELFF. As DNA, the CDR3 is TGTGCCAGCAGTTTAGGGAGCGCGAACACCGGGGAGCTGTTTTTT.

The chain is built from TRBV10-3 and TRBJ2-5, with 11 bases lining up with TRBD1. The J segment lost 6 bases and the V segment lost 6 bases, leaving 3 bases of the junction unmatched. Germline CDR1 and CDR2: ENHRY and SYGVKD. This CDR3 has 13 amino acids. This CDR3 is CAISGQGAKTQYF. As DNA, the CDR3 is TGTGCCATCAGCGGACAGGGGGCGAAGACCCAGTACTTC.

The rearrangement links TRBV6-5 to TRBJ2-5; tentative D call: TRBD2 (5 bases). Trimming removed 8 bases at V and 0 bases at J, with 13 bases between. CDR1 is MNHEY and CDR2 is SVGAGI in the germline V gene. The CDR3 is 14 residues long. CDR3 DNA sequence: TGTGCCAGCGAAAGTAGCGTTAACCAAGAGACCCAGTACTTC. Encoded protein: CASESSVNQETQYF.

The chain has TRBV2 and TRBJ2-7; D gene ambiguous. CDR3 length: 12 residues. Trimming left V 6 bases short and J 2 bases short, with 8 bases between. CDR1 and CDR2 from the germline V gene are SNHLY and FYNNEI. Here the CDR3 reads CASRGSTYEQYF. CDR3 coding DNA: TGTGCCAGCAGGGGGTCTACCTACGAGCAGTACTTC.

In its sample, this clone ranks as medium-sized. The chain employs TRBV6-5 and TRBJ2-5; D not certain. The germline CDR1 and CDR2 sequences are MNHEY and SVGAGI. The CDR3 is 12 residues long. Trimming took 2 bases from V and 7 from J, leaving 8 bases between them. The CDR3 nucleotides read TGTGCCAGCAGTTACACATTGGGGACCCAGTACTTC. Its protein product is CASSYTLGTQYF.

CDR3 in DNA: TGTGCCAGCTTCCAAAACACCTACGAGCAGTACTTC. Translated: CASFQNTYEQYF. The chain joins TRBV18 to TRBJ2-7; no reliable D call. CDR1 and CDR2 (germline): KGHSH, LQKENI. The V gene lost 7 bases and the J gene lost 2 bases, with 9 bases spanning the gap. The CDR3 has 12 amino acids.

The chain employs TRBV5-1 and TRBJ1-6; 8 bases line up with TRBD1. This CDR3 contains 14 residues. The V gene end was trimmed by 2 bases and the J gene end by 9 bases; junction bases not matched to a gene: 4. Germline CDR1 SGHRS, CDR2 YFSETQ. The CDR3 sequence is CASSFQGAGSPLHF. In DNA form, the CDR3 reads TGCGCCAGCAGCTTCCAGGGGGCTGGTTCACCCCTCCACTTT.

The V call is TRBV6-5, the J call TRBJ1-2; weak D call: TRBD1 (5 bases). The CDR3 consists of 14 residues. CDR1 is MNHEY and CDR2 is SVGAGI in the germline V gene. The V gene lost 6 bases and the J gene lost 4 bases, with 15 bases spanning the gap. Here the CDR3 DNA reads TGTGCCAGCAGGCCCCGGGACCCCCGCTATGGCTACACCTTC. This gives the protein CASRPRDPRYGYTF.

The J gene is TRBJ2-3, the V gene TRBV7-6; D perhaps matches TRBD1 (7 bases). Germline values: CDR1 SGHVS, CDR2 FNYEAQ. The V gene lost 5 bases and the J gene lost 2 bases, with 14 bases spanning the gap. The CDR3 is 15 amino acids. CDR3 loop: CASSAGQTLTDTQYF. CDR3 bases: TGTGCCAGCAGCGCGGGACAGACCCTCACAGATACGCAGTATTTT.

J is TRBJ1-4 and V is TRBV4-1; the match to TRBD1 covers 8 bases. CDR3 length: 17 amino acids. The trim removed 4 bases at V and 0 bases at J, leaving 7 bases unmatched. Germline V gene data show CDR1 as MGHRA and CDR2 as YSYEKL. The DNA of the CDR3 is TGCGCCAGCAGCCGACGACAGGGGATCACAACTAATGAAAAACTGTTTTTT. It yields the protein CASSRRQGITTNEKLFF.

This chain uses TRBV18 with TRBJ1-1; 7 nucleotides match TRBD1. Losses at the gene ends were 6 bases for V and 4 bases for J; bases not matched to a gene: 11. This CDR3 region has 15 residues. Germline assignment: CDR1 KGHSH and CDR2 LQKENI. As DNA, the CDR3 is TGTGCCAGCTCCCTAAGGGGCAGGGGGGTCACTGAAGCTTTCTTT. Translated: CASSLRGRGVTEAFF. The entire variable domain, with the rest obtained from reference TRBV18 and TRBJ1-1, is as follows: NAGVMQNPRHLVRRRGQEARLRCSPMKGHSHVYWYRQLPEEGLKFMVYLQKENIIDESGMPKERFSAEFPKEGPSILRIQQVVRGDSAAYFCASSLRGRGVTEAFFGQGTRLTVV.

The chain combines TRBV6-6 with TRBJ2-7; 9 bases map to TRBD2. Unmatched junction bases numbered 5, after V lost 6 bases and J lost 2 bases. This CDR3 spans 14 amino acids. Germline assignment: CDR1 MNHNY and CDR2 SVGAGI (reference sequence). The CDR3 sequence is CASSPIAGAYEQYF. CDR3 sequence (DNA): TGTGCCAGCAGCCCCATAGCGGGAGCCTACGAGCAGTACTTC.

The V gene is TRBV5-1, the J gene TRBJ2-1, with TRBD1 matching 9 bases. With V trimmed by 2 bases and J by 0 bases, 12 bases remained unmatched. CDR1 and CDR2 from the germline V gene are SGHRS and YFSETQ. The CDR3 runs 19 residues. The CDR3 sequence: CASSFLLRTGESSYNEQFF. The CDR3 DNA is TGCGCCAGCAGCTTTTTACTCCGGACAGGGGAGAGCTCCTACAATGAGCAGTTCTTC.